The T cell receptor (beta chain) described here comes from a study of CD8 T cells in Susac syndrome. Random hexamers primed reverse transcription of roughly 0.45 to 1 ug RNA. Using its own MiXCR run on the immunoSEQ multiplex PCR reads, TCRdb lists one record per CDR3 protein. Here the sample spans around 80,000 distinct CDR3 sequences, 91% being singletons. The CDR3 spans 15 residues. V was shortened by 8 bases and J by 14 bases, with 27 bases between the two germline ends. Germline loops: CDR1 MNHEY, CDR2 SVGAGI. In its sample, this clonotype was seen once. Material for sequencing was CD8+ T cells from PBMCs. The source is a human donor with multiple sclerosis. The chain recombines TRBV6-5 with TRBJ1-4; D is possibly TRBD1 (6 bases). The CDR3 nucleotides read TGTGCCAGCTCTAGGGAGGGGGTTAAGGAAAACTTTCTGTTTTTT. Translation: CASSREGVKENFLFF.